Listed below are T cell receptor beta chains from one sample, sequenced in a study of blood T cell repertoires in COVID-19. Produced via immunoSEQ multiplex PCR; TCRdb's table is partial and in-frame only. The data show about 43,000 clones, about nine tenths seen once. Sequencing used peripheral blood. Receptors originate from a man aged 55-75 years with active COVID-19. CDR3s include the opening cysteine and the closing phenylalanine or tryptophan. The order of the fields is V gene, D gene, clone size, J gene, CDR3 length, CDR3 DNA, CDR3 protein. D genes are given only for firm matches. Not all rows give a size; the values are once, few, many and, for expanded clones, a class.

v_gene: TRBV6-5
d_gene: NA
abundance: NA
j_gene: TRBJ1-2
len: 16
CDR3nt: TGTGCCAGCAGTTCCCCTCGGACCGCCGGGGGCTATGGCTACACCTTC
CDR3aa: CASSSPRTAGGYGYTF

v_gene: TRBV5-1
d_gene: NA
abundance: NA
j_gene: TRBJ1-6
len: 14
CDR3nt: TGCGCCAGCAGCCCGGTAGGGGTTAATTCACCCCTCCACTTT
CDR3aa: CASSPVGVNSPLHF

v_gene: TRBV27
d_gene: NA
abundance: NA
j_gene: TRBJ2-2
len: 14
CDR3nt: TGTGCCAGCAAGTTGGCAGGTCTGGTCGGGGAGCTGTTTTTT
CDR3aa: CASKLAGLVGELFF

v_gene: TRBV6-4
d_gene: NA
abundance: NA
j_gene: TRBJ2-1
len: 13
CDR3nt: TGTGCCAGCAGCCCAACTACTTACAATGAGCAGTTCTTC
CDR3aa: CASSPTTYNEQFF

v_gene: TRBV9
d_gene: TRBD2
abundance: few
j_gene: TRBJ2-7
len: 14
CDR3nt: TGTGCCAGCAGCGGACCGACTAGCGGGAGTCTCCAGTACTTC
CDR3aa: CASSGPTSGSLQYF

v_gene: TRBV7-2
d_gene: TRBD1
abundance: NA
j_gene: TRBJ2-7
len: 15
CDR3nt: TGTGCCAGCAGCTTTGGGACAGGGGCTCCCTACGAGCAGTACTTC
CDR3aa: CASSFGTGAPYEQYF

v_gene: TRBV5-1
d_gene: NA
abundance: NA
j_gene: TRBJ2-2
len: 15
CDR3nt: TGCGCCAGCAGCCCCGGCAGGGCGGACGGCGGGGAGCTGTTTTTT
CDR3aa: CASSPGRADGGELFF

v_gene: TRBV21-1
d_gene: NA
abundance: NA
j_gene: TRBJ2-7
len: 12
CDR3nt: TGTGCCAGCATCAGGGGAGCGGACGAGCAGTACTTC
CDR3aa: CASIRGADEQYF

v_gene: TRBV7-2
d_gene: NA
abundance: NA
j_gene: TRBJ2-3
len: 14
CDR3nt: TGTGCCAGCAGCTTAGGCTACTACACAGATACGCAGTATTTT
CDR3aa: CASSLGYYTDTQYF

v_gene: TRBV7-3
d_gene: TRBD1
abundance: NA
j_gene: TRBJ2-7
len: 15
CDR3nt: TGTGCCAGCAGCTTACCCGGACAGGCGCCCTACGAGCAGTACTTC
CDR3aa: CASSLPGQAPYEQYF

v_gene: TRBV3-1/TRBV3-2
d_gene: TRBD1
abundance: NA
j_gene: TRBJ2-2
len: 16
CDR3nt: TGTGCCAGCAGCCTAGCCGGGACAGGGGGCACCGGGGAGCTGTTTTTT
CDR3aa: CASSLAGTGGTGELFF

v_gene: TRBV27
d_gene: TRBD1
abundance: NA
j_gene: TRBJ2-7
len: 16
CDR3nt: TGTGCCAGCAGTTTTCTCCCCGGGACAGGCCCCTACGAGCAGTACTTC
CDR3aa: CASSFLPGTGPYEQYF

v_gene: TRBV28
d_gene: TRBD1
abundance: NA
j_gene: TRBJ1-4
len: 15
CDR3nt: TGTGCCAGCATCTGGGCCGGGACAGGGTTACAAAAACTGTTTTTT
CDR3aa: CASIWAGTGLQKLFF

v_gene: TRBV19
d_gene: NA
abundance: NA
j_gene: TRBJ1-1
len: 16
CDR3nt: TGTGCCAGTAGTATTTTCAGGGGAAGTATGAACACTGAAGCTTTCTTT
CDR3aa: CASSIFRGSMNTEAFF

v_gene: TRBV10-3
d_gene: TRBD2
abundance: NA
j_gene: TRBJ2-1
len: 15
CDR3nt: TGTGCCATCAGGGGGACTAGCGGGTCATACAATGAGCAGTTCTTC
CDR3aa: CAIRGTSGSYNEQFF

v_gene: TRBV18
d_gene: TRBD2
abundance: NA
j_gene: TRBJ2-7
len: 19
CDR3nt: TGTGCCAGCTCACCCAGTTTCGAATTAAGTCAGTCCGGGAGGGACGAGCAGTACTTC
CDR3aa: CASSPSFELSQSGRDEQYF

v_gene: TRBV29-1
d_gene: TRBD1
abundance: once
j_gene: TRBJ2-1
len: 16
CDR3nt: TGCAGCGTTGAATACAGGGGGATTGGGTCCTACAATGAGCAGTTCTTC
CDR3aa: CSVEYRGIGSYNEQFF

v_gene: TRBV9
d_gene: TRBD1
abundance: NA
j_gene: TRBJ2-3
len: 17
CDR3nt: TGTGCCAGCAGCGCCCAGGGACAGGGGAGTGGCACAGATACGCAGTATTTT
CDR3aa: CASSAQGQGSGTDTQYF

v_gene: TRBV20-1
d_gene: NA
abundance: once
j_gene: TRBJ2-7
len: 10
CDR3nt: TGCAGTGCTGGGAGTTACGAGCAGTACTTC
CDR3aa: CSAGSYEQYF

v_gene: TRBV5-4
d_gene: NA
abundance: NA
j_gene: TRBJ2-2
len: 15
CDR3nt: TGTGCCAGCAGCTTGGGGACAGAGAACACCGGGGAGCTGTTTTTT
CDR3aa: CASSLGTENTGELFF

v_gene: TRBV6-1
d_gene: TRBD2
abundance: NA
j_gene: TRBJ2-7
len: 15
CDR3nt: TGTGCCAGCAGTGACCCCAGGGAGGGGTCCTACGAGCAGTACTTC
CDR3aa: CASSDPREGSYEQYF

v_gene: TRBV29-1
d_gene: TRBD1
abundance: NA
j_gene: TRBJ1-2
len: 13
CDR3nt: TGCAGCGTGAAAACGCAGGGGGAAGGAGGCTACACCTTC
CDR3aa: CSVKTQGEGGYTF

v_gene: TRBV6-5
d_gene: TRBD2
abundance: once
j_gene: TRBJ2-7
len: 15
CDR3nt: TGTGCCAGCAGTTCTGTGCGGACTAGCGTCTACGAGCAGTACTTC
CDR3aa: CASSSVRTSVYEQYF

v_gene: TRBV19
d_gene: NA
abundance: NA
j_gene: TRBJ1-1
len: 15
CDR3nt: TGTGCCAGTAGTATGGGCCCAGGGAGGGACACTGAAGCTTTCTTT
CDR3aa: CASSMGPGRDTEAFF

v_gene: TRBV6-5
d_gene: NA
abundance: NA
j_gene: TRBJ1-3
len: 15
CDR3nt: TGTGCCAGCAGTTCGCCGCGGGCCTCTGGAAACACCATATATTTT
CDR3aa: CASSSPRASGNTIYF

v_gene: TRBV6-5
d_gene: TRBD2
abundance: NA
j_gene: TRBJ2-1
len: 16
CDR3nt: TGTGCCAGCAGTTACTCGGGGGGGGTTTCCTACAATGAGCAGTTCTTC
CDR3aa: CASSYSGGVSYNEQFF

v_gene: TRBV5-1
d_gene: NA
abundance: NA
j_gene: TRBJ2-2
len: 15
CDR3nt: TGCGCCAGCAGCTTAGAGACAGGGAACACCGGGGAGCTGTTTTTT
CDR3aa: CASSLETGNTGELFF

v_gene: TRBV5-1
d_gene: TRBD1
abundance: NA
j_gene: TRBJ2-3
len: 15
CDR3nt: TGCGCCAGCAGGTCAGGGACAGGGGGCACAGATACGCAGTATTTT
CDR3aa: CASRSGTGGTDTQYF

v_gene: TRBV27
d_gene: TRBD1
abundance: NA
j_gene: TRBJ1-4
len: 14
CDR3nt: TGTGCCAGCAGTTTGGACAGGGGACGGGAAAAACTGTTTTTT
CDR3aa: CASSLDRGREKLFF

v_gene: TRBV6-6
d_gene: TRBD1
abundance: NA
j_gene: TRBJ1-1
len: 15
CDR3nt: TGTGCCAGCAGCTCGCCAGGGGGCGCGAACACTGAAGCTTTCTTT
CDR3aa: CASSSPGGANTEAFF

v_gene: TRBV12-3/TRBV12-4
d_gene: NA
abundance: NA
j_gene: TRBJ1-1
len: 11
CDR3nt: TGTGCCATCAGGGACAACAATAAACACTATTTT
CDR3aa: CAIRDNNKHYF

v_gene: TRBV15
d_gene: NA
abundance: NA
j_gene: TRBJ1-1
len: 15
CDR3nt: TGTGCCACCAGCAGAGGGGAGGTTTTGGGCACTGAAGCTTTCTTT
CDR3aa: CATSRGEVLGTEAFF

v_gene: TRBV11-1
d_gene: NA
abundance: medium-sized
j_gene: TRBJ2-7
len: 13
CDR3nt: TGTGCCAGCAGCCTAGCGCCGGGAGCCGAGCAGTACTTC
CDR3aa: CASSLAPGAEQYF

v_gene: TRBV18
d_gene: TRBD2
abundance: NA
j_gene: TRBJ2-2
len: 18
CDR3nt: TGTGCCAGCTCACCCCCTACTAGCGGGGATCCGAACACCGGGGAGCTGTTTTTT
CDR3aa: CASSPPTSGDPNTGELFF

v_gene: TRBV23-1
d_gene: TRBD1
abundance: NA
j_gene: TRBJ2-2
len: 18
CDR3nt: TGCGCCAGCAGTCCACGCCGTTGGACAGGTAAGAACACCGGGGAGCTGTTTTTT
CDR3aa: CASSPRRWTGKNTGELFF

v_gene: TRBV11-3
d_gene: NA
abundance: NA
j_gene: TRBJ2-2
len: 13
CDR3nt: TGTGCCAGCAGCTTAGGGCGGGCCGGGGAGCTGTTTTTT
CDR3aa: CASSLGRAGELFF

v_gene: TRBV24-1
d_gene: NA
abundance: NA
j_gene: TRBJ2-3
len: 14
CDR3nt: TGTGCCACCAGTCATGGTCAGGGCACAGATACGCAGTATTTT
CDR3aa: CATSHGQGTDTQYF

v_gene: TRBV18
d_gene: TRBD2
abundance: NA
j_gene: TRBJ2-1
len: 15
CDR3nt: TGTGCCAGCTCATCAGGACTAGCGGGAATCAATGAGCAGTTCTTC
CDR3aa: CASSSGLAGINEQFF

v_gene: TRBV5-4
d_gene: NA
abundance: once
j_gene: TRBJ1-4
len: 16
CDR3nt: TGTGCCAGCAGCCAGGGGAAGGGCCCGACTAATGAAAAACTGTTTTTT
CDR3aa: CASSQGKGPTNEKLFF

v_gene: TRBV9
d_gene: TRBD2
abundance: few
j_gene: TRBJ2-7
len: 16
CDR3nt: TGTGCCAGCAGCGCCGAAGCGGGAGGCACCGCCTACGAGCAGTACTTC
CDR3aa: CASSAEAGGTAYEQYF

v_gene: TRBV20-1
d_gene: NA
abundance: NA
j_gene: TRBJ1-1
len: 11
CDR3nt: TGCAGTGCAGAGCAGGGCACTGAAGCTTTCTTT
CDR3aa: CSAEQGTEAFF

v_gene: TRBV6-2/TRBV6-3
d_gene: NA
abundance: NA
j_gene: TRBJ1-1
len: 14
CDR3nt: TGTGCCAGCAGTTACTCTCCGGTGAACACTGAAGCTTTCTTT
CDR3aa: CASSYSPVNTEAFF

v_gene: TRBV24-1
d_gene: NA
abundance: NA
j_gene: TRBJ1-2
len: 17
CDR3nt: TGTGCCACCAGTGATTTGCTCTTAGGGGCAGCCAGCTATGGCTACACCTTC
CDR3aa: CATSDLLLGAASYGYTF

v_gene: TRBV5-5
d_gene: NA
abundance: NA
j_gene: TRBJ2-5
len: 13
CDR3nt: TGTGCCAGCAGCCCGACACCCGAGGAGACCCAGTACTTC
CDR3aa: CASSPTPEETQYF

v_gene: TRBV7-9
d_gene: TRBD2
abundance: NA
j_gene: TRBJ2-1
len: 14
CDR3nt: TGTGCCAGCAGCTTAGTAGCGGGAGCCCGGGGCTTATTCTTC
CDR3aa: CASSLVAGARGLFF

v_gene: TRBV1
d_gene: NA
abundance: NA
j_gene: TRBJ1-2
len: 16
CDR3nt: TGCACCAGCAGCCTCCCTGGACAGGGCCCTAACTATGGCTACACCTTC
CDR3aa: CTSSLPGQGPNYGYTF

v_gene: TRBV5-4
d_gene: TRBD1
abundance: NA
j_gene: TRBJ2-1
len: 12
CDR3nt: TGTGCCAGCAGCAGCCGGGACAGGGAGCAGTTCTTC
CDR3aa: CASSSRDREQFF

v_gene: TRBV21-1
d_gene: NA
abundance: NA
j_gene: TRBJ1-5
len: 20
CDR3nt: TGTGCCAGCAGCAACCCTGACAGGGAAGGGATGTTGCTCTGCAATCAGCCCCAGCATTTT
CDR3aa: CASSNPDREGMLLCNQPQHF

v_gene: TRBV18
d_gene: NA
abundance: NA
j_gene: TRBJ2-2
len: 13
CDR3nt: TGTGCCAGCTCACCAAGTAGGAGCCTAGAGCTGTTTTTT
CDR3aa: CASSPSRSLELFF

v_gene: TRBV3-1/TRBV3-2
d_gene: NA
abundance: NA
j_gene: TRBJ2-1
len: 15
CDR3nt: TGTGCCAGCAGCCAATACTCCCCAGGCTACAATGAGCAGTTCTTC
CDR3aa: CASSQYSPGYNEQFF

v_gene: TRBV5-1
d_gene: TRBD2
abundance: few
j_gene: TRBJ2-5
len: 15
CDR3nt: TGCGCCAGTAGACTAGCGGGAGAGTACCAAGAGACCCAGTACTTC
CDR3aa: CASRLAGEYQETQYF

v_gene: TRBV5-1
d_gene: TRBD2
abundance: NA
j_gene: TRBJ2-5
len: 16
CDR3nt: TGCGCCAGCAGCTCCCTAGGCGGGAGTTCCCAAGAGACCCAGTACTTC
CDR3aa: CASSSLGGSSQETQYF

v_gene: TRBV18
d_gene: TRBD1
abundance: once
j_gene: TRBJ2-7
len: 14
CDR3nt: TGTGCCAGCTCGGAAGACAGGGGGCCGTACGAGCAGTACTTC
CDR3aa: CASSEDRGPYEQYF

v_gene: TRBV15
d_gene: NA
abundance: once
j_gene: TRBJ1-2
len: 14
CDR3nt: TGTGCCACCAGCAGAGTTGGGAGTAACTATGGCTACACCTTC
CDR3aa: CATSRVGSNYGYTF